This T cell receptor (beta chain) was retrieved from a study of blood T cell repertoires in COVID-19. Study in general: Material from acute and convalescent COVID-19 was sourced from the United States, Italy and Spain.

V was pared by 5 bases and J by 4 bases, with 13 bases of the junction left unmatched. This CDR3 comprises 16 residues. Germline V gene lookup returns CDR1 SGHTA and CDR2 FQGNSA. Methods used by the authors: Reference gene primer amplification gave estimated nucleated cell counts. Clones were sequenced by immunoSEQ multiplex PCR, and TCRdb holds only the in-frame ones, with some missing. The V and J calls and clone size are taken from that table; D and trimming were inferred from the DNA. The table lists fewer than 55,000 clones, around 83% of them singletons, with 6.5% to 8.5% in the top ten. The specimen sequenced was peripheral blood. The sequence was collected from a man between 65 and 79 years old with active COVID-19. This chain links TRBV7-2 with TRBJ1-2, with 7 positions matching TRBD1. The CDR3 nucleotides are TGTGCCAGCAGCGCCCGGCGGGACAGCCTTGTCTATGGCTACACCTTC. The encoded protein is CASSARRDSLVYGYTF.